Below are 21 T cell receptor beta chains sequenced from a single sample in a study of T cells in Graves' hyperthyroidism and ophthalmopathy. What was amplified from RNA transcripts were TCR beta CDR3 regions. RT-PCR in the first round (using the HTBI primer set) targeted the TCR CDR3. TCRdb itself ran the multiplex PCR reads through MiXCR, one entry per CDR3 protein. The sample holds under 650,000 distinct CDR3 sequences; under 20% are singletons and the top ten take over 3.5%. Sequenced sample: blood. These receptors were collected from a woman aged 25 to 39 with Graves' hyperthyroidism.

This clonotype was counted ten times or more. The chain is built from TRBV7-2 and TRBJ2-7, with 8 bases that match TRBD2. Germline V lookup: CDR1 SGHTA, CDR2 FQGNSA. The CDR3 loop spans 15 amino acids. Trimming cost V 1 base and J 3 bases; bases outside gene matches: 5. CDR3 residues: CASSLVSTSVYEQYF. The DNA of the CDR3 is TGTGCCAGCAGCTTAGTCTCGACTAGCGTCTACGAGCAGTACTTC.

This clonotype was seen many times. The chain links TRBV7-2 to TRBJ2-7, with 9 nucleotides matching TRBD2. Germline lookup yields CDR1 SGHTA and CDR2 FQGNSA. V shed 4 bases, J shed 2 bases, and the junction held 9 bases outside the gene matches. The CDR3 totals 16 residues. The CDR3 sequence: CASSSTPGLATYEQYF. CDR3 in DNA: TGTGCCAGCAGCTCGACGCCGGGACTAGCTACCTACGAGCAGTACTTC.

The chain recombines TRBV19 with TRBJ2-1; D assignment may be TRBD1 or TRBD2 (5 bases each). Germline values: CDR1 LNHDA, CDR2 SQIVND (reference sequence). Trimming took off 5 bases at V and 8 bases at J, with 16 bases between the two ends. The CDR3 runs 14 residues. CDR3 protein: CASSGDGPWDEQFF. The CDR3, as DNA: TGTGCCAGTAGTGGGGACGGCCCTTGGGATGAGCAGTTCTTC.

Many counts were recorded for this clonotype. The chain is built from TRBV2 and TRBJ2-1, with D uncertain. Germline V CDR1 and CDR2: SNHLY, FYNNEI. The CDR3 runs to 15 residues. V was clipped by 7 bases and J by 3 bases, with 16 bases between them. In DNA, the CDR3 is TGTGCCAGCATGTCCCCTCTCGCAGTCTACAATGAGCAGTTCTTC. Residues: CASMSPLAVYNEQFF.

The CDR3 sequence: CASSLIRSTRAITEAFF. The CDR3 region has the DNA TGCGCCAGCAGCTTAATCAGGAGTACTAGGGCGATCACTGAAGCTTTCTTT. The V and J genes are TRBV5-1 and TRBJ1-1; no firm D call. Trimming removed 2 bases at V and 4 bases at J, with 21 bases between. CDR1 is SGHRS, CDR2 YFSETQ, per germline. This CDR3 is built from 17 residues.

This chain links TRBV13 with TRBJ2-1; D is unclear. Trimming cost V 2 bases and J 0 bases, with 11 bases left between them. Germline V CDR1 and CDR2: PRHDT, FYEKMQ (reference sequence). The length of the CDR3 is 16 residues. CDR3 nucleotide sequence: TGTGCCAGCAGCTTAAGGGCAAGCCGCTCCTACAATGAGCAGTTCTTC. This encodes CASSLRASRSYNEQFF.

The CDR3 DNA is TGTGCCAGCAGCCCCAGAAGGGGCCTTAATCAGCCCCAGCATTTT. Translation gives CASSPRRGLNQPQHF. The gene calls are TRBV6-2 or TRBV6-3 and TRBJ1-5, with a weak D call TRBD1 (5 bases). CDR3 length equals 15 residues. The germline gives CDR1 MNHEY, CDR2 SVGEGT. Trimming shortened V by 6 bases and J by 4 bases, and 16 bases separated the two germline ends.

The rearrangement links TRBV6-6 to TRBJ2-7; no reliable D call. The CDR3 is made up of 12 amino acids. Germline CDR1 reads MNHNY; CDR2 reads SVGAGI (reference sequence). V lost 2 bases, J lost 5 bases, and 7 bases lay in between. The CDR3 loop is CASSYGSHEQYF. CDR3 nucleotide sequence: TGTGCCAGCAGTTACGGTTCCCACGAGCAGTACTTC.

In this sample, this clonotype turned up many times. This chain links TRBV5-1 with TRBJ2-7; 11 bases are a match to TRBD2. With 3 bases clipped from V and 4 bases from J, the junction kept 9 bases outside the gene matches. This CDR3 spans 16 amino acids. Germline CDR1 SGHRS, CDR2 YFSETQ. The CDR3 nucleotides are TGCGCCAGCAGCTCCTTTAGCGGGAGGGCCTGGTACGAGCAGTACTTC. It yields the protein CASSSFSGRAWYEQYF. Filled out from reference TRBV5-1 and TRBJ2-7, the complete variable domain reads KAGVTQTPRYLIKTRGQQVTLSCSPISGHRSVSWYQQTPGQGLQFLFEYFSETQRNKGNFPGRFSGRQFSNSRSEMNVSTLELGDSALYLCASSSFSGRAWYEQYFGPGTRLTVT.

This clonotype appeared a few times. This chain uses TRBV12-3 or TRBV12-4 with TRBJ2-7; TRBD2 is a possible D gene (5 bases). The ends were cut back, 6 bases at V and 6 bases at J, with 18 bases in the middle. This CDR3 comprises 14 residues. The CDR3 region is CASSLSAGVAEQYF. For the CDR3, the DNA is TGTGCCAGCAGCCTCTCCGCCGGGGTAGCCGAGCAGTACTTC.

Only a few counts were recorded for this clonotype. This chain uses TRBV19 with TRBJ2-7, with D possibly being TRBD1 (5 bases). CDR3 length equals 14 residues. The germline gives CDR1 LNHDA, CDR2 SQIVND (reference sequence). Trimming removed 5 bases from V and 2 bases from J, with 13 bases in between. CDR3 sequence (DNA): TGTGCCAGTAGTCTACCGACAGTACCCTACGAGCAGTACTTC. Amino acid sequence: CASSLPTVPYEQYF.

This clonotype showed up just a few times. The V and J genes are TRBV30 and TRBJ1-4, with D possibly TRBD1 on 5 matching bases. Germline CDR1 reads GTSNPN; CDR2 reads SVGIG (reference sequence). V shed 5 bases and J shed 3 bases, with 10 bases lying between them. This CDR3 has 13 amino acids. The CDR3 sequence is CAWGGAANEKLFF. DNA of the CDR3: TGTGCCTGGGGGGGTGCAGCTAATGAAAAACTGTTTTTT.

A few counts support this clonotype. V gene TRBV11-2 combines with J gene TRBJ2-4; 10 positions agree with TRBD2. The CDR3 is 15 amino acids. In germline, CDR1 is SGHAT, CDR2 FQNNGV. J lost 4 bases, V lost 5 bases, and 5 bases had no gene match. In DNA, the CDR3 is TGTGCCAGCAGCCTCTCGACTAGCGGGAAAAACATTCAGTACTTC. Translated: CASSLSTSGKNIQYF.

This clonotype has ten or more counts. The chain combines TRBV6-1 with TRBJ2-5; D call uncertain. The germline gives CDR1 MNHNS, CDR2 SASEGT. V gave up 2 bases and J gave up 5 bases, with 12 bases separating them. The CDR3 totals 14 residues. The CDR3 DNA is TGTGCCAGCAGTGAAAGGAAAAGGACCGAGACCCAGTACTTC. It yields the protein CASSERKRTETQYF.

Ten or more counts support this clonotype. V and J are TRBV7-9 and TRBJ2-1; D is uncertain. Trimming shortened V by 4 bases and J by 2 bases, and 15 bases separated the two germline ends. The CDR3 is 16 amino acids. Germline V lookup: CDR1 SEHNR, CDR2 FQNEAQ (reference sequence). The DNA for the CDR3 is TGTGCCAGCAGCTCAACCGGGCCACACACCTACAATGAGCAGTTCTTC. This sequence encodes CASSSTGPHTYNEQFF.

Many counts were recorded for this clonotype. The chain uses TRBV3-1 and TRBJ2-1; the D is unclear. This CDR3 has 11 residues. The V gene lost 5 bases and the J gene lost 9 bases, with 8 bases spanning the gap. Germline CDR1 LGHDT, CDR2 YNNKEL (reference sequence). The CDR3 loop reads CASSTLSEQFF. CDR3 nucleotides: TGTGCCAGCAGCACCCTAAGTGAGCAGTTCTTC.

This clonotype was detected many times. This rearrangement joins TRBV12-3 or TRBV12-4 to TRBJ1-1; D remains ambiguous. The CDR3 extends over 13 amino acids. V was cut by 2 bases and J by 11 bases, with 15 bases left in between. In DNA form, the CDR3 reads TGTGCCAGCAGTTTATTAGTGACATCCGGGGCTTTCTTT. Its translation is CASSLLVTSGAFF.

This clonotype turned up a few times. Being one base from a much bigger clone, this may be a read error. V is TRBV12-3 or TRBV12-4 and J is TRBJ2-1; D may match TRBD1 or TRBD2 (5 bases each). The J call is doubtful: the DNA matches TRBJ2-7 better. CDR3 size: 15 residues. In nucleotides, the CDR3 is TGTGCCAGCAGTTTCCGGGACCCTGCCTACAATGAGCAGTACTTC. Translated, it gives CASSFRDPAYNEQYF.

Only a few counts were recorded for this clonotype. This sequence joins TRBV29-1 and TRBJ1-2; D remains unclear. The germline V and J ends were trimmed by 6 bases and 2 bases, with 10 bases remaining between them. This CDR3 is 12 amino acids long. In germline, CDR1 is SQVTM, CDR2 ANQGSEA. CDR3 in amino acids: CSVQRENYGYTF. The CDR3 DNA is TGCAGCGTCCAACGAGAGAACTATGGCTACACCTTC.

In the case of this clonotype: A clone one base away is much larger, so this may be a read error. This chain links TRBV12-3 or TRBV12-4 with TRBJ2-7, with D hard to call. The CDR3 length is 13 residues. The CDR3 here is CASSFRSTYVQYF. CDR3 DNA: TGTGCCAGCAGTTTTCGGTCCACCTACGTGCAGTACTTC.

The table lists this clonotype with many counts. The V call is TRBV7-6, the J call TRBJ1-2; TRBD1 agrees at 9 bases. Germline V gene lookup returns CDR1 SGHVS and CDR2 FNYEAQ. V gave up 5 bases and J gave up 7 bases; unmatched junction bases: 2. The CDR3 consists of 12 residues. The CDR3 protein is CASSKGQGGYTF. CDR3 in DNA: TGTGCCAGCAGCAAGGGACAGGGTGGCTACACCTTC.